The subject of this entry is one T cell receptor beta chain. No antigen is known for it. Clones were sequenced by immunoSEQ multiplex PCR, and TCRdb holds only the in-frame ones, with some missing. The sample holds approximately 190,000 clones, 85% to 95% seen once. The sample belongs to a study of T cell responses to AZD1222 COVID-19 vaccine. Overall study findings and caveats: At baseline, seropositivity was found in only a handful of AZD1222 recipients.

The V end lost 5 bases, the J end lost 3 bases, and 15 bases lay between the germline ends. Germline V gene data show CDR1 as MNHEY and CDR2 as SMNVEV (reference sequence). The CDR3 is made up of 15 amino acids. Source: peripheral blood, taken on day 0 of AZD1222 vaccination. This receptor was identified in an adult in good health. The V and J genes are TRBV27 and TRBJ2-3, with a possible D match to TRBD1 (6 bases). As DNA, the CDR3 is TGTGCCAGCAGTCCATGGGACACCATGACAGATACGCAGTATTTT. Translated, it gives CASSPWDTMTDTQYF.